This paragraph covers one T cell receptor (beta chain) sequence. This specimen includes other DNA sequences encoding the same CDR3. The record originates from a study of control samples from healthy donors and cancer patients. Assay used: immunoSEQ multiplex PCR; TCRdb lists only in-frame clones, some missing. Of around 250,000 clones in the sample, about four fifths were seen once. V shed 2 bases and J shed 4 bases, with 9 bases lying between them. CDR3 size: 14 residues. Germline CDR1 is LNHDA and CDR2 is SQIVND (reference sequence). Sequences were obtained from PBMCs. This sequence was found in a woman aged 55 to 70 with lung cancer. This chain uses TRBV19 with TRBJ1-5; D may be TRBD1 (5 bases). CDR3 in DNA: TGTGCCAGTAGTATATCCGGGGGTAATCAGCCCCAGCATTTT. Protein product: CASSISGGNQPQHF.